The 15 T cell receptor beta chains below all came from one sample that was sequenced in a study of response to subunit inactivated influenza vaccine listed by TCRdb under 2018. Library preparation was by RT-PCR. The listed sequencing device is Illumina HiSeq 2500. The public reads were reanalyzed by TCRdb: fastp trimming at Q25, MiXCR alignment, in-frame beta chains only. Here each entry gathers all rows of one CDR3 protein and keeps the most common genes and DNA. The sample contains 540,000 or so distinct CDR3 sequences, 10% to 15% of them found a single time. Around 13% of the sample lies in the top ten. The time point label, as the study defines it: around 42 days after influenza vaccine administration. The material sequenced was PBMCs from blood, taken roughly 45 days after vaccination. Receptors were obtained from a man in his fifties or sixties who received an inactivated influenza vaccine. Donor details come from another sample of the same person, matched by shared clones.

The chain links TRBV7-2 to TRBJ2-3; 7 positions match TRBD1. The J segment lost 2 bases and the V segment lost 0 bases, leaving 11 bases of the junction unmatched. The CDR3 is made up of 18 amino acids. The germline V gene encodes CDR1 SGHTA and CDR2 FQGNSA. The CDR3 loop reads CASSLAFFRQGHTDTQYF. Here the CDR3 DNA reads TGTGCCAGCAGCTTAGCTTTTTTCCGACAGGGTCACACAGATACGCAGTATTTT.

In regard to this clonotype: The missing conserved phenylalanine or tryptophan at the end of this CDR3 makes a read error likely. This chain connects TRBV20-1 to TRBJ2-5; 9 nucleotides match TRBD1. The CDR3 sequence is 14 residues long. V lost 0 bases, J lost 5 bases, and 4 bases stayed unmatched. The V gene's germline CDR1 is DFQATT and CDR2 SNEGSKA (reference sequence). The CDR3: CSARDLGQGETQYY. In DNA, the CDR3 is TGCAGTGCTAGAGATCTCGGACAGGGGGAGACCCAGTACTAC.

This clonotype was seen many times. The gene calls are TRBV5-1 and TRBJ2-3; perhaps TRBD2 as D (5 bases). The CDR3 extends over 15 amino acids. The V end lost 0 bases, the J end lost 1 base, and 9 bases lay between the germline ends. Germline values: CDR1 SGHRS, CDR2 YFSETQ. Here the CDR3 reads CASSLDGIGTDTQYF. The DNA for the CDR3 is TGCGCCAGCAGCTTGGACGGGATAGGCACAGATACGCAGTATTTT.

This clonotype appeared a few times. The gene calls are TRBV20-1 and TRBJ2-4, with 7 nucleotides matching TRBD2. Germline trimming cut 6 bases from V and 1 base from J; bases unmatched to any gene: 12. Germline CDR1 reads DFQATT; CDR2 reads SNEGSKA (reference sequence). The CDR3 is 16 residues long. In nucleotides, the CDR3 is TGCAGTGCCACGCAAGCGGGAAGGCGGGCCAAAAACATTCAGTACTTC. It yields the protein CSATQAGRRAKNIQYF.

The chain is built from TRBV4-2 and TRBJ2-2; TRBD2 is a possible D gene (5 bases). Germline CDR1 and CDR2: LGHNA and YNFKEQ. The CDR3 has 13 residues. Trimming removed 2 bases at V and 6 bases at J, with 7 bases between. The CDR3 here is CASSQTRAGELFF. The DNA for the CDR3 is TGTGCCAGCAGCCAAACTAGAGCCGGGGAGCTGTTTTTT.

This clonotype was counted only a few times. The gene calls are TRBV7-9 and TRBJ1-1; possibly TRBD1 for D (6 bases). CDR3 length: 14 amino acids. Trimming took 5 bases from V and 6 from J, leaving 16 bases between them. Germline CDR1 SEHNR, CDR2 FQNEAQ (reference sequence). The CDR3: CASSPGTIAPEAFF. In nucleotides, the CDR3 is TGTGCCAGCAGCCCCGGGACAATTGCGCCTGAAGCTTTCTTT.

This clonotype was counted ten times or more. This chain joins TRBV9 and TRBJ2-7; 9 nucleotides align to TRBD1. The CDR3 runs 14 residues. V shed 4 bases, J shed 3 bases, and the junction held 5 bases outside the gene matches. Germline V gives CDR1 SGDLS, CDR2 YYNGEE. The CDR3 loop is CASSKGQGVYEQYF. The CDR3, as DNA: TGTGCCAGCAGCAAGGGACAGGGAGTCTACGAGCAGTACTTC.

V and J are TRBV20-1 and TRBJ1-1; 10 bases map to TRBD1. V was pared by 2 bases and J by 4 bases, with 10 bases of the junction left unmatched. CDR1 is DFQATT, CDR2 SNEGSKA, per germline (reference sequence). CDR3 length equals 16 residues. Here the CDR3 reads CSARPGTGVRITEAFF. CDR3 in DNA: TGCAGTGCTAGACCCGGGACAGGGGTAAGGATCACTGAAGCTTTCTTT.

For this clonotype: Its ends do not fully match the called genes, so a read error is possible. The J gene is TRBJ2-7, the V gene TRBV12-3 or TRBV12-4; 8 bases are shared with TRBD1. The CDR3 is 16 amino acids. CDR3: CVSSYLNQGAHYEQYF. In nucleotides, the CDR3 is TGTGTCAGCAGTTACCTCAACCAGGGGGCACACTACGAGCAGTACTTC.

The J gene is TRBJ1-2, the V gene TRBV6-1; the D is unclear. There are 14 residues in the CDR3. Germline V gene data show CDR1 as MNHNS and CDR2 as SASEGT. V gave up 6 bases and J gave up 4 bases, with 15 bases separating them. The CDR3 bases are TGTGCCAGCAGCACCGGTTCTGTCCCCTATGGCTACACCTTC. Its protein product is CASSTGSVPYGYTF.

The rearrangement uses TRBV20-1 and TRBJ2-3, with 8 bases that match TRBD2. Losses at the gene ends were 6 bases for V and 2 bases for J; bases not matched to a gene: 7. Germline V gene lookup returns CDR1 DFQATT and CDR2 SNEGSKA (reference sequence). The CDR3 is made up of 14 amino acids. For the CDR3, the DNA is TGCAGTGCAACGGTTAGCGGGATCACAGATACGCAGTATTTT. It specifies CSATVSGITDTQYF.

This chain links TRBV5-1 with TRBJ2-1; D is perhaps TRBD1 (5 bases). The CDR3 consists of 14 residues. V lost 0 bases to trimming and J lost 6 bases, with 10 bases between them. Germline lookup yields CDR1 SGHRS and CDR2 YFSETQ. DNA for the CDR3: TGCGCCAGCAGCTTGGATTGGGGCAGCAATGAGCAGTTCTTC. It encodes CASSLDWGSNEQFF.

CDR3 coding DNA: TGTGCCAGCAGCCACACCGGAGGGTCCTACGAGCAGTACTTC. Translating gives CASSHTGGSYEQYF. This chain uses TRBV6-1 with TRBJ2-7, with D tentatively TRBD2 (6 bases). The CDR3 totals 14 residues. Germline V lookup: CDR1 MNHNS, CDR2 SASEGT. V shed 6 bases and J shed 1 base, with 13 bases lying between them.

In its sample, this clonotype was seen a few times. The J gene is TRBJ2-1, the V gene TRBV30; 8 bases align to TRBD2. Per the germline V gene, CDR1 is GTSNPN and CDR2 is SVGIG (reference sequence). Unmatched junction bases numbered 6, after V lost 2 bases and J lost 9 bases. This CDR3 is 13 amino acids long. The CDR3, as DNA: TGTGCCTGGAGTAGAGCGGGAGAAGGTGAGCAGTTCTTC. It codes for CAWSRAGEGEQFF.

The genes are TRBV4-3 and TRBJ2-1; 10 bases map to TRBD1. Germline V gives CDR1 LGHNA, CDR2 YSLEER. The CDR3 totals 15 residues. The ends lost 1 base at V and 8 bases at J; junction bases unmatched: 5. The CDR3 coding sequence is TGCGCCAGCAGCCAAGTGACAGGGGGCAGGGATGAGCAGTTCTTC. Its translation is CASSQVTGGRDEQFF.